This TCR beta chain was sequenced during a study of blood T cell repertoires in COVID-19. Overall study context: From T cells, B-cell-depleted T cells, or PBMCs came the material, which was cDNA or gDNA.

Deletions cut 5 bases from V and 9 bases from J, with 13 bases between. Per germline, CDR1 LNHDA and CDR2 SQIVND (reference sequence). CDR3 length: 12 amino acids. This table comes from immunoSEQ multiplex PCR, and its TCRdb copy is limited to in-frame clones, with some not included. Among some 260,000 clones, about four fifths were seen once, and the ten largest hold about 9.6%. This clonotype originated in a man older than 75 with acute or convalescent COVID-19. V is TRBV19 and J is TRBJ1-2; TRBD1 might be the D (6 bases). Sequencing used peripheral blood. DNA for the CDR3: TGTGCCAGTAGTCGGACAGTCGAAAGCTACACCTTC. It encodes CASSRTVESYTF.